Detailed here is one T cell receptor beta chain. Its matching antigen is unknown. This entry belongs to a study of T cell responses to AZD1222 COVID-19 vaccine. Study details: Pooled in the analysis were second doses at about 4 or about 12 weeks. Whole-study results and caveats: Among the donors, most were white British and more were female, and clonal diversity was possibly underestimated. Only after the peak T cell response were repertoires sampled.

Generated by immunoSEQ multiplex PCR, the TCRdb table keeps only in-frame clones and is missing some. The sample carries some 130,000 clones, approximately 94% recorded once. The germline CDR1 and CDR2 sequences are SQVTM and ANQGSEA. V was clipped by 5 bases and J by 1 base, with 2 bases between them. The length of the CDR3 is 11 residues. The receptor comes from an adult in good health. Sequencing was performed on peripheral blood, taken on day 0 of AZD1222 vaccination. V and J are TRBV29-1 and TRBJ2-2; D not resolved. The CDR3 region is CSVRNTGELFF. CDR3 coding DNA: TGCAGCGTTCGGAACACCGGGGAGCTGTTTTTT.